Here is one T cell receptor beta chain with its context. The germline CDR1 and CDR2 sequences are MNHNS and SASEGT. The V segment lost 7 bases and the J segment 4 bases; nucleotides outside the gene matches: 7. This CDR3 contains 14 residues. The data belong to a study of patients and donors after allogeneic stem cell transplantation. TCRdb reprocessed the RT-PCR reads with MiXCR, giving one entry per CDR3 protein. The top ten clones hold approximately 10% of a sample with roughly 250,000 distinct CDR3 sequences, 13% to 15% of them seen once. This sequence originates from a human donor who was either an allogeneic HSCT recipient or a stem cell or donor lymphocyte infusion donor (not recorded which). It is not recorded whose cells these are; they may come from a transplant donor. The sequenced sample was blood, either unsorted or a sorted T cell fraction (not recorded which). The chain combines TRBV6-1 with TRBJ1-1, with 9 bases aligning to TRBD1. CDR3 region: CASITGQGSTEAFF. CDR3 bases: TGTGCCAGCATCACAGGACAGGGGAGCACTGAAGCTTTCTTT.